This T cell receptor beta chain comes out of a study of T cells in Graves' hyperthyroidism and ophthalmopathy. The study's findings and limits: Ophthalmopathy was predicted by the model a median of approximately 6 months ahead of onset. Blood also contained most expanded thyroid clonotypes above 0.001.

This clonotype was seen many times. No antigen is known for it. J lost 2 bases, V lost 7 bases, and 6 bases had no gene match. Looked up from germline, CDR1 is MDHEN and CDR2 is SYDVKM. This CDR3 region has 14 residues. Clinical symptoms, serum thyroxine and TRAb, thyroid ultrasound and orbital computed tomography together formed the diagnostic basis. RNA transcripts provided the source from which TCR beta CDR3 regions were amplified. The HTBI primer set drove a first-round RT-PCR of the TCR CDR3. TCRdb independently ran MiXCR on the multiplex PCR reads; one entry per CDR3 protein. The sample lists about 500,000 distinct CDR3 sequences, around an eighth seen once, with around a sixth in the top ten.

V usage is TRBV28 and J usage is TRBJ2-7; the match to TRBD1 covers 9 bases. Sequenced material: blood. The clonotype comes from a young woman with Graves' hyperthyroidism. The DNA for the CDR3 is TGTGCCAGCACCCCGGGACAGGGCCCCTACGAGCAGTACTTC. Translation gives CASTPGQGPYEQYF.